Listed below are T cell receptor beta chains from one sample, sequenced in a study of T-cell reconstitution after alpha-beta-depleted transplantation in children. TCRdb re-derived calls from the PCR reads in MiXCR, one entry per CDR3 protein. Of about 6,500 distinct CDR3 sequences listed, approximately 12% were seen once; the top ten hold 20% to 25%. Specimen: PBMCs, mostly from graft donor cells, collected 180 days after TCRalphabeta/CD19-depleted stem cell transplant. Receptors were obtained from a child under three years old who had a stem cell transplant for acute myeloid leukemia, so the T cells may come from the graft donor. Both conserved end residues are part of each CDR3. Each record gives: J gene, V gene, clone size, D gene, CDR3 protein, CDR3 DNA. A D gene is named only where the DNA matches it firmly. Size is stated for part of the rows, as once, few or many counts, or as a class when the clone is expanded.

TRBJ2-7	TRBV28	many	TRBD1	CASSPSGTGTHEQYF	TGTGCCAGCAGTCCTTCCGGGACAGGGACCCACGAGCAGTACTTC
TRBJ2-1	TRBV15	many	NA	CATSDAGAYNEQFF	TGTGCCACCAGCGACGCGGGTGCCTACAATGAGCAGTTCTTC
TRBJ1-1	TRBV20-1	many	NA	CSPSQGNTEAFF	TGCAGTCCCTCCCAGGGTAACACTGAAGCTTTCTTT
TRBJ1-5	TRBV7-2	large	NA	CASASGSGSNQPQHF	TGTGCCAGTGCTTCAGGGTCTGGAAGCAATCAGCCCCAGCATTTT
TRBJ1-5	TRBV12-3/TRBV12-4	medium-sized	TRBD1	CASSFRTGGWGNQPQHF	TGTGCCAGCAGTTTCAGGACAGGGGGTTGGGGCAATCAGCCCCAGCATTTT
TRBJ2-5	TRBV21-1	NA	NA	CASSRTGEETQYF	TGTGCCAGCAGCAGGACAGGGGAAGAGACCCAGTACTTC
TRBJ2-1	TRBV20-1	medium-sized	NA	CSATGTVFREQFF	TGCAGTGCTACGGGGACCGTCTTTAGGGAGCAGTTCTTC
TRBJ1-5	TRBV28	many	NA	CASSYSWGARNQPQHF	TGTGCCAGCAGTTATAGTTGGGGAGCTCGCAATCAGCCCCAGCATTTT
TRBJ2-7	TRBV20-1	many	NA	CSARDGSSSYEQYF	TGCAGTGCTAGAGATGGGAGCAGTTCCTACGAGCAGTACTTC
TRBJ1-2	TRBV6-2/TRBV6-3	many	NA	CASSLLSGLQNYGYTF	TGTGCCAGCAGCCTCTTATCCGGGCTCCAGAACTATGGCTACACCTTC
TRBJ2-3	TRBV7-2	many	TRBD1	CASRQGAGYTQYF	TGTGCCAGCAGGCAGGGGGCGGGATATACGCAGTATTTT
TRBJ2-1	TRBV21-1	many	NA	CASSKPSVASLYNEQFF	TGTGCCAGCAGCAAACCTTCGGTGGCTAGTCTCTACAATGAGCAGTTCTTC
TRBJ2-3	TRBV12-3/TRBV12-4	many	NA	CASRSFGWTDTQYF	TGTGCCAGCAGATCTTTCGGGTGGACAGATACGCAGTATTTT
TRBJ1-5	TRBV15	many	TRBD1	CATSNPGTGGSDQPQHF	TGTGCCACCAGCAACCCCGGGACAGGGGGCTCCGATCAGCCCCAGCATTTT
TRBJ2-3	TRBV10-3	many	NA	CAISCTDTQYF	TGTGCCATCAGTTGCACAGATACGCAGTATTTT
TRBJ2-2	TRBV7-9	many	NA	CASSLRPAITGELFF	TGTGCCAGCAGCTTACGGCCAGCTATCACCGGGGAGCTGTTTTTT
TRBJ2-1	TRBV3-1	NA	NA	CASSQAARPPEQFF	TGTGCCAGCAGCCAAGCGGCAAGGCCCCCTGAGCAGTTCTTC